One sample yielded the 25 T cell receptor beta chains listed below, sequenced in a study of CD8 T cells in ankylosing spondylitis. TCRdb re-called the 5' RACE reads with MiXCR, one entry per CDR3 protein. The table lists 30,000 to 45,000 distinct CDR3 sequences, less than 4% of them singletons. Sequencing input: blood, either unsorted or a sorted T cell fraction (not recorded which). The receptor source for this set is a male donor with ankylosing spondylitis or in good health (not recorded which).

This clonotype was counted a few times. This rearrangement joins TRBV9 to TRBJ2-1; TRBD2 agrees at 10 bases. V trimming: 4 bases; J trimming: 9 bases; junction bases outside the gene matches: 7. The CDR3 sequence is 14 residues long. CDR1 and CDR2 from the germline V gene are SGDLS and YYNGEE. The CDR3 DNA follows: TGTGCCAGCAGCTCGTTCAGCGGGGGGGGTGAGCAGTTCTTC. This translates into CASSSFSGGGEQFF.

The gene calls are TRBV9 and TRBJ1-6; D possibly corresponds to TRBD1 (6 bases). Germline assignment: CDR1 SGDLS and CDR2 YYNGEE. The CDR3 covers 14 residues. V lost 0 bases to trimming and J lost 12 bases, with 13 bases between them. The CDR3 DNA sequence: TGTGCCAGCAGCGTAGCTGAGGGCAGGGGACCCCTCCACTTT. Translating gives CASSVAEGRGPLHF.

This clonotype was found many times. The genes are TRBV23-1 and TRBJ2-7; a weak D match, TRBD2 (5 bases). TRBV23-1 is an ORF, with its function uncertain. CDR3 length: 10 residues. Trimming took off 6 bases at V and 6 bases at J, with 6 bases between the two ends. The CDR3 region has the DNA TGCGCCAGCAGGGACTGCGAGCAGTACGTC. The encoded protein is CASRDCEQYV.

This clonotype was seen many times. The V and J genes are TRBV9 and TRBJ1-1; 8 bases map to TRBD1. The germline V gene has CDR1 SGDLS and CDR2 YYNGEE. This CDR3 is built from 15 residues. V lost 3 bases, J lost 4 bases, and 8 bases stayed unmatched. The CDR3 here is CASSAIGQGSTEAFF. The CDR3, as DNA: TGTGCCAGCAGCGCTATAGGACAGGGTAGCACTGAAGCTTTCTTT.

This clonotype has at least ten counts. The rearrangement uses TRBV9 and TRBJ2-1; D possibly corresponds to TRBD2 (6 bases). The ends were cut back, 1 base at V and 7 bases at J, with 9 bases in the middle. The CDR3 has 13 amino acids. Germline V gene lookup returns CDR1 SGDLS and CDR2 YYNGEE. CDR3 region: CASSVSAGNEQFF. The DNA of the CDR3 is TGTGCCAGCAGCGTATCGGCGGGGAATGAGCAGTTCTTC. The whole variable domain, remainder taken from reference TRBV9 and TRBJ2-1, is DSGVTQTPKHLITATGQRVTLRCSPRSGDLSVYWYQQSLDQGLQFLIQYYNGEERAKGNILERFSAQQFPDLHSELNLSSLELGDSALYFCASSVSAGNEQFFGPGTRLTVL.

Ten or more counts support this clonotype. The chain carries TRBV9 and TRBJ2-3; maybe TRBD2 (7 bases). The CDR3 has 16 amino acids. V was shortened by 0 bases and J by 6 bases, with 17 bases between the two germline ends. Germline CDR1 and CDR2: SGDLS and YYNGEE. CDR3 sequence: CASSVATRGAGDTQYF. CDR3 nucleotide sequence: TGTGCCAGCAGCGTAGCTACCCGGGGGGCCGGGGATACGCAGTATTTT. Full variable domain (outside the CDR3, taken from reference TRBV9 and TRBJ2-3): DSGVTQTPKHLITATGQRVTLRCSPRSGDLSVYWYQQSLDQGLQFLIQYYNGEERAKGNILERFSAQQFPDLHSELNLSSLELGDSALYFCASSVATRGAGDTQYFGPGTRLTVL.

This clonotype was seen ten or more times. This sequence joins TRBV9 and TRBJ2-1; D gene uncertain. V was pared by 0 bases and J by 0 bases, with 7 bases between. The CDR3 is 15 residues long. Germline loops: CDR1 SGDLS, CDR2 YYNGEE. CDR3: CASSVEGYSYNEQFF. The CDR3 DNA is TGTGCCAGCAGCGTAGAGGGATACTCCTACAATGAGCAGTTCTTC.

In its sample, this clonotype was seen many times. This chain links TRBV9 with TRBJ2-2; 16 bases fit TRBD2. In germline, CDR1 is SGDLS, CDR2 YYNGEE. V gave up 4 bases and J gave up 7 bases; unmatched junction bases: 10. The CDR3 consists of 18 residues. As DNA, the CDR3 is TGTGCCAGCAGCCCGAGGGGACTAGCGGGAGGGCCGGTCGGGGAGCTGTTTTTT. Its translation is CASSPRGLAGGPVGELFF.

This clonotype has at least ten counts. The V gene is TRBV21-1, the J gene TRBJ2-5; the tabulated D call, TRBD1, remains unverified against the DNA. TRBV21-1 is a pseudogene. The CDR3 sequence is 15 residues long. The CDR3 here is CASSNRDRFQETQYF. CDR3 in DNA: TGTGCCAGCAGCAATAGGGACAGATTCCAAGAGACCCAGTACTTC.

The table lists this clonotype with many counts. V gene TRBV9 combines with J gene TRBJ2-1; 7 nucleotides align to TRBD1. The CDR3 consists of 14 residues. Germline lookup yields CDR1 SGDLS and CDR2 YYNGEE. With V trimmed by 3 bases and J by 8 bases, 8 bases remained unmatched. The CDR3 here is CASSERDRAHEQFF. Here the CDR3 DNA reads TGTGCCAGCAGCGAGCGCGACAGGGCGCATGAGCAGTTCTTC.

This clonotype was found many times. This chain uses TRBV20-1 with TRBJ2-7; 10 nucleotides line up with TRBD1. This CDR3 comprises 19 residues. V lost 2 bases, J lost 5 bases, and 21 bases stayed unmatched. Germline CDR1 and CDR2: DFQATT and SNEGSKA (reference sequence). CDR3 coding DNA: TGCAGTGCTAGAAATGCCCGACCGGCGAACTGGGACAGGGGTGACGAGCAGTACGTC. Protein product: CSARNARPANWDRGDEQYV.

Many counts were recorded for this clonotype. CDR3 nucleotide sequence: TGTGCCAGCAGCGCCTCTAGTAGGGGGAATTCACCCCTCCACTTT. As protein: CASSASSRGNSPLHF. This chain joins TRBV9 and TRBJ1-6; D possibly corresponds to TRBD1 (6 bases). Trimming left V 3 bases short and J 7 bases short, with 14 bases between. Germline V gives CDR1 SGDLS, CDR2 YYNGEE. The CDR3 totals 15 residues.

This clonotype was observed many times. The rearrangement links TRBV9 to TRBJ1-1, with 9 bases identical to TRBD1. There are 15 residues in the CDR3. Germline loops: CDR1 SGDLS, CDR2 YYNGEE. The ends lost 0 bases at V and 5 bases at J; junction bases unmatched: 5. The CDR3 sequence: CASSVATGGRTEAFF. The CDR3 nucleotides are TGTGCCAGCAGCGTAGCCACAGGGGGCCGAACTGAAGCTTTCTTT.

This clonotype was observed at least ten times. This sequence joins TRBV9 and TRBJ2-5; a weak D match, TRBD1 (8 bases). CDR3 length: 14 amino acids. Trimming removed 4 bases from V and 2 bases from J, with 12 bases in between. Germline-derived CDR1 and CDR2 are SGDLS and YYNGEE. CDR3 region: CASSTGGGQETQYF. The CDR3 region has the DNA TGTGCCAGCAGCACAGGGGGGGGTCAAGAGACCCAGTACTTC.

This clonotype was counted at least ten times. This chain joins TRBV9 and TRBJ2-1; D remains ambiguous. Germline V gene sequence: CDR1 SGDLS, CDR2 YYNGEE. The CDR3 has 16 amino acids. The ends were cut back, 0 bases at V and 4 bases at J, with 14 bases in the middle. The chain's CDR3 is CASSVDSDRRYNEQFF. The CDR3 DNA reads as TGTGCCAGCAGCGTAGATTCGGATCGACGGTACAATGAGCAGTTCTTC.

J is TRBJ1-2 and V is TRBV9, with D uncertain. This CDR3 spans 14 amino acids. Trimming stripped 0 bases from V and 2 bases from J, with 8 bases between. The V gene's germline CDR1 is SGDLS and CDR2 YYNGEE. The CDR3 bases are TGTGCCAGCAGCGTAGGGGTAGGGAACTATGGCTACACCTTC. This codes for CASSVGVGNYGYTF.

This clonotype was seen at least ten times. This chain links TRBV9 with TRBJ2-2; possibly TRBD1 for D (5 bases). The CDR3 totals 15 residues. From germline, CDR1 is SGDLS and CDR2 YYNGEE. V shed 4 bases and J shed 8 bases, with 18 bases lying between them. The CDR3 DNA reads TGTGCCAGCAGCCCCAATGCAGGGCCCATTGGGGAGCTGTTTTTT. It encodes CASSPNAGPIGELFF.

The rearrangement joins TRBV9 to TRBJ2-2, with 8 bases lining up with TRBD1. Germline-derived CDR1 and CDR2 are SGDLS and YYNGEE. V was pared by 0 bases and J by 7 bases, with 11 bases of the junction left unmatched. This CDR3 is built from 17 residues. The CDR3: CASSVESRGRTGGELFF. CDR3 nucleotide sequence: TGTGCCAGCAGCGTAGAGTCCAGGGGGCGCACTGGCGGGGAGCTGTTTTTT.

At least ten counts were recorded for this clonotype. The chain combines TRBV9 with TRBJ2-3, with unresolved D. This CDR3 has 15 residues. Trimming took off 0 bases at V and 2 bases at J, with 10 bases between the two ends. Looked up from germline, CDR1 is SGDLS and CDR2 is YYNGEE. CDR3 protein: CASSVEASITDTQYF. CDR3 DNA: TGTGCCAGCAGCGTAGAGGCGTCCATCACAGATACGCAGTATTTT.

This clonotype was detected many times. J is TRBJ1-6 and V is TRBV9, with 9 bases that match TRBD1. From germline, CDR1 is SGDLS and CDR2 YYNGEE. J was trimmed by 8 bases and V by 4 bases; bases with no gene match: 7. The CDR3 contains 15 residues. The CDR3 loop is CASSSGQGVDSPLHF. The CDR3 nucleotides read TGTGCCAGCAGCTCGGGACAGGGAGTGGATTCACCCCTCCACTTT.

This clonotype was detected many times. J is TRBJ2-1 and V is TRBV9, with TRBD2 identical over 7 bases. This CDR3 region has 18 residues. Germline V gene sequence: CDR1 SGDLS, CDR2 YYNGEE. Trimming cost V 6 bases and J 0 bases; bases outside gene matches: 15. The CDR3, as DNA: TGTGCCAGCACCCGGGGCGGGAGCCCTTTTTACTCCTACAATGAGCAGTTCTTC. This encodes CASTRGGSPFYSYNEQFF.

At least ten counts were recorded for this clonotype. The chain has TRBV9 and TRBJ2-2; TRBD1 matches at 8 bases. Germline V gives CDR1 SGDLS, CDR2 YYNGEE. This CDR3 contains 15 residues. J gave up 4 bases and V 0 bases, and 2 bases lay outside the gene matches. CDR3 sequence (DNA): TGTGCCAGCAGCGTAGTAGGACAGGGCACCGGGGAGCTGTTTTTT. Its translation: CASSVVGQGTGELFF.

This clonotype appeared many times. V and J are TRBV9 and TRBJ1-2, with 7 bases aligning to TRBD1. The CDR3 covers 14 residues. V was pared by 1 base and J by 2 bases, with 2 bases of the junction left unmatched. CDR1 is SGDLS and CDR2 is YYNGEE in the germline V gene. CDR3 nucleotides: TGTGCCAGCAGCGTATCAGGGGGGAACTATGGCTACACCTTC. Translating it yields CASSVSGGNYGYTF.

This clonotype was seen many times. The chain carries TRBV9 and TRBJ1-3; no clear D. Looked up from germline, CDR1 is SGDLS and CDR2 is YYNGEE. CDR3 length: 14 residues. V was clipped by 3 bases and J by 0 bases, with 7 bases between them. The CDR3: CASSAQSSGNTIYF. The CDR3 nucleotides read TGTGCCAGCAGCGCGCAGAGCTCTGGAAACACCATATATTTT.

This clonotype has at least ten counts. The V call is TRBV9, the J call TRBJ1-2; D gene uncertain. There are 14 residues in the CDR3. Trimming pared 4 bases from V and 0 bases from J, leaving 10 bases between. Germline V gene sequence: CDR1 SGDLS, CDR2 YYNGEE. In nucleotides, the CDR3 is TGTGCCAGCAGCCCGATCGTGGCTAACTATGGCTACACCTTC. It translates to CASSPIVANYGYTF.